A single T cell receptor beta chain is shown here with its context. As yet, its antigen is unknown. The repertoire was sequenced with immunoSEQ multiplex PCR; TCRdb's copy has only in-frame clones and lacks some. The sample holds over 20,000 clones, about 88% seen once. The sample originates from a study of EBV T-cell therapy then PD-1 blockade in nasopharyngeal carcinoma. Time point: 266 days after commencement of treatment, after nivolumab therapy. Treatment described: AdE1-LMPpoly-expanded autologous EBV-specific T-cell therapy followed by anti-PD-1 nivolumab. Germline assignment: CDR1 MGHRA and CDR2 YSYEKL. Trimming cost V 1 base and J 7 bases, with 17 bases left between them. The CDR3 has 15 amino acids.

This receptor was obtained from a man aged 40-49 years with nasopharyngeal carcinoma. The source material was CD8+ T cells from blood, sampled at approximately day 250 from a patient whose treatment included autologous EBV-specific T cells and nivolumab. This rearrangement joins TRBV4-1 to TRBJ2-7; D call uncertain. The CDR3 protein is CASSQVVGIRREQYF. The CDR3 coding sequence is TGCGCCAGCAGCCAAGTAGTCGGTATAAGGAGAGAGCAGTACTTC.